The rows below give T cell receptor beta chains drawn from one sample of a study of blood T cell repertoires in COVID-19. Profiled with immunoSEQ multiplex PCR; TCRdb holds only in-frame clones, not every one. The sample contains 120,000 to 150,000 clones, approximately 82% of which appear only once. The source material was peripheral blood. The receptors were gathered from a human donor in a cohort sampled during active COVID-19. CDR3s include the opening cysteine and the closing phenylalanine or tryptophan. The order of the fields is J gene, V gene, D gene, clone size, CDR3 length, CDR3 DNA, CDR3 protein. D genes are given only for firm matches. Clone sizes are given selectively: once, few, many, or a class where the clone is expanded.

j_gene: TRBJ1-5; v_gene: TRBV7-8; d_gene: .; abundance: .; len: 15; CDR3nt: TGTGCCAGCAGCTTAGGGGGTCAGGGCTATCAGCCCCAGCATTTT; CDR3aa: CASSLGGQGYQPQHF
j_gene: TRBJ1-4; v_gene: TRBV14; d_gene: TRBD1; abundance: .; len: 15; CDR3nt: TGTGCCAGCAGCCAAGGGGACAGGGGAGATGAAAAACTGTTTTTT; CDR3aa: CASSQGDRGDEKLFF
j_gene: TRBJ2-5; v_gene: TRBV19; d_gene: TRBD1; abundance: .; len: 14; CDR3nt: TGTGCCAGTAGGGACCGGACAGGGCGGGAGACCCAGTACTTC; CDR3aa: CASRDRTGRETQYF
j_gene: TRBJ1-5; v_gene: TRBV28; d_gene: .; abundance: .; len: 14; CDR3nt: TGTGCCAGCACGGCGGGGGGCCTTTATCAGCCCCAGCATTTT; CDR3aa: CASTAGGLYQPQHF
j_gene: TRBJ1-1; v_gene: TRBV6-5; d_gene: .; abundance: .; len: 13; CDR3nt: TGTGCCAGCAGTTACTCGGGGCAGACTGAAGCTTTCTTT; CDR3aa: CASSYSGQTEAFF
j_gene: TRBJ2-1; v_gene: TRBV18; d_gene: TRBD2; abundance: .; len: 19; CDR3nt: TGTGCCAGCTCACCACCTTTCCCGACTAGCGGGGCATCCTACAATGAGCAGTTCTTC; CDR3aa: CASSPPFPTSGASYNEQFF
j_gene: TRBJ2-6; v_gene: TRBV5-1; d_gene: .; abundance: .; len: 15; CDR3nt: TGCGCCAGCAGTGCCCGAGACTCTGGGGCCAACGTCCTGACTTTC; CDR3aa: CASSARDSGANVLTF
j_gene: TRBJ1-3; v_gene: TRBV5-6; d_gene: TRBD1; abundance: .; len: 15; CDR3nt: TGTGCCAGCAGTGGGGACAGCTTCTCTGGAAACACCATATATTTT; CDR3aa: CASSGDSFSGNTIYF
j_gene: TRBJ2-5; v_gene: TRBV2; d_gene: TRBD1; abundance: .; len: 14; CDR3nt: TGTGCCGGCGCGGTGGGACAGGGGCAAGAGACCCAGTACTTC; CDR3aa: CAGAVGQGQETQYF
j_gene: TRBJ1-5; v_gene: TRBV12-3/TRBV12-4; d_gene: .; abundance: .; len: 13; CDR3nt: TGTGCCAGCAGTCTACAGGGTTATCAGCCCCAGCATTTT; CDR3aa: CASSLQGYQPQHF
j_gene: TRBJ1-3; v_gene: TRBV11-2; d_gene: .; abundance: .; len: 15; CDR3nt: TGTGCCAGCAGCCCGAGACAGGTTTCTGGAAACACCATATATTTT; CDR3aa: CASSPRQVSGNTIYF
j_gene: TRBJ2-2; v_gene: TRBV9; d_gene: .; abundance: .; len: 14; CDR3nt: TGTGCCAGCAGCGTAGTAGGGGCGACCGGGGAGCTGTTTTTT; CDR3aa: CASSVVGATGELFF
j_gene: TRBJ2-3; v_gene: TRBV20-1; d_gene: TRBD2; abundance: .; len: 18; CDR3nt: TGCAGTGCTAGTCCCGCGGGAGGGCCACCACCCCGCACAGATACGCAGTATTTT; CDR3aa: CSASPAGGPPPRTDTQYF
j_gene: TRBJ2-5; v_gene: TRBV5-1; d_gene: TRBD2; abundance: .; len: 18; CDR3nt: TGCGCCAGCAGCCCCGGGACTAGCGGGGAGGGGAGTGATGAGACCCAGTACTTC; CDR3aa: CASSPGTSGEGSDETQYF
j_gene: TRBJ2-1; v_gene: TRBV7-2; d_gene: TRBD2; abundance: .; len: 16; CDR3nt: TGTGCCAGCAGCACCCGTATAAGCGGGAGGGCCTCTGAGCAGTTCTTC; CDR3aa: CASSTRISGRASEQFF
j_gene: TRBJ1-2; v_gene: TRBV23-1; d_gene: .; abundance: .; len: 12; CDR3nt: TGCGCCAGCAGTCCAGGGGCGAGAGGCTACACCTTC; CDR3aa: CASSPGARGYTF
j_gene: TRBJ2-7; v_gene: TRBV19; d_gene: .; abundance: .; len: 15; CDR3nt: TGTGCCAGTAGTATATCCAGAGGAGGTTCCTACGAGCAGTACTTC; CDR3aa: CASSISRGGSYEQYF
j_gene: TRBJ2-5; v_gene: TRBV7-8; d_gene: TRBD2; abundance: .; len: 16; CDR3nt: TGTGCCAGCAGCCCCCGGGCTAGCGGGAGGAAAGAGACCCAGTACTTC; CDR3aa: CASSPRASGRKETQYF
j_gene: TRBJ2-5; v_gene: TRBV27; d_gene: TRBD1; abundance: .; len: 14; CDR3nt: TGTGCCAGCAAGGGGACAGCCCTAGGTGAGACCCAGTACTTC; CDR3aa: CASKGTALGETQYF
j_gene: TRBJ2-1; v_gene: TRBV18; d_gene: TRBD2; abundance: .; len: 19; CDR3nt: TGTGCCAGCTCTCCCTCGCGCGGGACTAGCGGATCTGGCTACAATGAGCAGTTCTTC; CDR3aa: CASSPSRGTSGSGYNEQFF
j_gene: TRBJ1-2; v_gene: TRBV7-8; d_gene: .; abundance: .; len: 14; CDR3nt: TGTGCCAGCAGCTTAGGTGGCAGATACTATGGCTACACCTTC; CDR3aa: CASSLGGRYYGYTF
j_gene: TRBJ2-1; v_gene: TRBV7-2; d_gene: TRBD2; abundance: .; len: 15; CDR3nt: TGTGCCAGCAGCTTGGTAGCGGGAGACGGATCAGAGCAGTTCTTC; CDR3aa: CASSLVAGDGSEQFF
j_gene: TRBJ2-2; v_gene: TRBV18; d_gene: .; abundance: .; len: 12; CDR3nt: TGTGCCAGCTCACCGGGGCAGCCCGAGGTGTTTTTT; CDR3aa: CASSPGQPEVFF
j_gene: TRBJ1-3; v_gene: TRBV14; d_gene: .; abundance: .; len: 15; CDR3nt: TGTGCCAGCAGCCCCGCCCGGGGGACTGGAAACACCATATATTTT; CDR3aa: CASSPARGTGNTIYF
j_gene: TRBJ2-7; v_gene: TRBV18; d_gene: .; abundance: .; len: 14; CDR3nt: TGTGCCAGCTCACCACACCGGGGGACCTACGAGCAGTACTTC; CDR3aa: CASSPHRGTYEQYF
j_gene: TRBJ1-5; v_gene: TRBV3-1/TRBV3-2; d_gene: .; abundance: .; len: 13; CDR3nt: TGTGCCAGCAGCCCTGAGGGAATTCAGCCCCAGCATTTT; CDR3aa: CASSPEGIQPQHF
j_gene: TRBJ2-7; v_gene: TRBV5-1; d_gene: TRBD2; abundance: .; len: 17; CDR3nt: TGCGCCAGCAGCTCCTTAACTAGCGGGAGGGTGTCCTACGAGCAGTACTTC; CDR3aa: CASSSLTSGRVSYEQYF
j_gene: TRBJ2-3; v_gene: TRBV4-2; d_gene: TRBD2; abundance: .; len: 18; CDR3nt: TGTGCCAGCAGCCAAGTGGGGGCTAGCGGGAGAAGGACAGATACGCAGTATTTT; CDR3aa: CASSQVGASGRRTDTQYF
j_gene: TRBJ2-5; v_gene: TRBV7-9; d_gene: .; abundance: .; len: 15; CDR3nt: TGTGCCAGCAGCTTAGCAGAGGGCCCCGGGGAGACCCAGTACTTC; CDR3aa: CASSLAEGPGETQYF
j_gene: TRBJ2-3; v_gene: TRBV5-4; d_gene: TRBD2; abundance: .; len: 13; CDR3nt: TGTGCCAGCAGCGGCGGGACTAGCATTACGCAGTATTTT; CDR3aa: CASSGGTSITQYF
j_gene: TRBJ2-2; v_gene: TRBV12-3/TRBV12-4; d_gene: .; abundance: .; len: 11; CDR3nt: TGTGCCAGCAGTTTCTCCCGGGAGCTGTTTTTT; CDR3aa: CASSFSRELFF
j_gene: TRBJ2-2; v_gene: TRBV9; d_gene: TRBD1; abundance: few; len: 16; CDR3nt: TGTGCCAGCAGCGCAAGGGGGACAGCGAACACCGGGGAGCTGTTTTTT; CDR3aa: CASSARGTANTGELFF
j_gene: TRBJ1-5; v_gene: TRBV7-8; d_gene: .; abundance: .; len: 20; CDR3nt: TGTGCCAGCAGCTTAGATACCGGGACACCCATCTTCCTTAGCAATCAGCCCCAGCATTTT; CDR3aa: CASSLDTGTPIFLSNQPQHF
j_gene: TRBJ1-5; v_gene: TRBV29-1; d_gene: TRBD1; abundance: .; len: 13; CDR3nt: TGCAGCGTTAAGGGACAGGGGGACCAGCCCCAGCATTTT; CDR3aa: CSVKGQGDQPQHF
j_gene: TRBJ2-1; v_gene: TRBV18; d_gene: TRBD2; abundance: .; len: 15; CDR3nt: TGTGCCAGCTCACCACCTAGCGGGAGTACCAATGAGCAGTTCTTC; CDR3aa: CASSPPSGSTNEQFF
j_gene: TRBJ2-7; v_gene: TRBV28; d_gene: .; abundance: .; len: 13; CDR3nt: TGTGCCAGCACCCCAGGTAGCTCCTACGAGCAGTACTTC; CDR3aa: CASTPGSSYEQYF
j_gene: TRBJ1-3; v_gene: TRBV11-2; d_gene: .; abundance: many; len: 14; CDR3nt: TGTGCCAGCAGCCCCGTTGTCTCTGGAAACACCATATATTTT; CDR3aa: CASSPVVSGNTIYF
j_gene: TRBJ2-2; v_gene: TRBV6-5; d_gene: TRBD2; abundance: .; len: 15; CDR3nt: TGTGCCAGCAGCCTCCGCGGGAGGGGAACCGGGGAGCTGTTTTTT; CDR3aa: CASSLRGRGTGELFF
j_gene: TRBJ1-4; v_gene: TRBV5-4; d_gene: TRBD1; abundance: once; len: 15; CDR3nt: TGTGCCAGCAGCCCCGGGACAGGGTCATGGGAAAAACTGTTTTTT; CDR3aa: CASSPGTGSWEKLFF
j_gene: TRBJ2-7; v_gene: TRBV27; d_gene: TRBD2; abundance: few; len: 14; CDR3nt: TGTGCCAGCAGCCAAGCGGGAGGGCCCTACGAGCAGTACTTC; CDR3aa: CASSQAGGPYEQYF
j_gene: TRBJ1-5; v_gene: TRBV19; d_gene: .; abundance: .; len: 14; CDR3nt: TGTGCCAGTAGTATAGGGAGGGGCGGTCAGCCCCAGCATTTT; CDR3aa: CASSIGRGGQPQHF
j_gene: TRBJ2-3; v_gene: TRBV7-8; d_gene: .; abundance: .; len: 17; CDR3nt: TGTGCCAGCAGCTTATCCTTAGCGACCCCTAGCACAGATACGCAGTATTTT; CDR3aa: CASSLSLATPSTDTQYF
j_gene: TRBJ1-1; v_gene: TRBV5-1; d_gene: TRBD1; abundance: .; len: 14; CDR3nt: TGCGCCAGCAGCACGGGACAGTTGGACACTGAAGCTTTCTTT; CDR3aa: CASSTGQLDTEAFF
j_gene: TRBJ1-5; v_gene: TRBV5-1; d_gene: .; abundance: .; len: 15; CDR3nt: TGCGCCAGCAGCTTGGGTGGCAGTTCATATCAGCCCCAGCATTTT; CDR3aa: CASSLGGSSYQPQHF
j_gene: TRBJ2-6; v_gene: TRBV2; d_gene: .; abundance: .; len: 15; CDR3nt: TGTGCCAGCAGTCCCCGTAATTCTGGGGCCAACGTCCTGACTTTC; CDR3aa: CASSPRNSGANVLTF
j_gene: TRBJ2-2; v_gene: TRBV3-1/TRBV3-2; d_gene: .; abundance: .; len: 16; CDR3nt: TGTGCCAGCAGCCACCCAAGGGGGTTAAACACCGGGGAGCTGTTTTTT; CDR3aa: CASSHPRGLNTGELFF
j_gene: TRBJ2-7; v_gene: TRBV4-3; d_gene: .; abundance: .; len: 16; CDR3nt: TGCGCCAGCAGCCTCTTACGTCGGGTTCTGTCCTACGAGCAGTACTTC; CDR3aa: CASSLLRRVLSYEQYF
j_gene: TRBJ1-2; v_gene: TRBV30; d_gene: TRBD1; abundance: .; len: 13; CDR3nt: TGTGCCTGGGGGACAGGGACCGGCTATGGCTACACCTTC; CDR3aa: CAWGTGTGYGYTF
j_gene: TRBJ1-1; v_gene: TRBV12-3/TRBV12-4; d_gene: .; abundance: .; len: 13; CDR3nt: TGTGCCAGCAGTTTCCCGTTTCCCCCTGAAGCTTTCTTT; CDR3aa: CASSFPFPPEAFF
j_gene: TRBJ2-7; v_gene: TRBV3-1/TRBV3-2; d_gene: TRBD1; abundance: .; len: 14; CDR3nt: TGTGCCAGCAGCCAACCGGACAGGGGCTACGAGCAGTACTTC; CDR3aa: CASSQPDRGYEQYF
j_gene: TRBJ2-1; v_gene: TRBV5-4; d_gene: TRBD2; abundance: .; len: 17; CDR3nt: TGTGCCAGCAGCTTGGCCTTACTAGCGGGAGCTTCCAATGAGCAGTTCTTC; CDR3aa: CASSLALLAGASNEQFF
j_gene: TRBJ2-1; v_gene: TRBV11-2; d_gene: .; abundance: few; len: 15; CDR3nt: TGTGCCAGCAGCTTAGCAGGGTTTCTCGGCAATGAGCAGTTCTTC; CDR3aa: CASSLAGFLGNEQFF
j_gene: TRBJ2-7; v_gene: TRBV11-2; d_gene: TRBD2; abundance: .; len: 18; CDR3nt: TGTGCCAGCAGCTTGGCGCCTAGCGGGAGGGCCGAGTCCTACGAGCAGTACTTC; CDR3aa: CASSLAPSGRAESYEQYF
j_gene: TRBJ1-2; v_gene: TRBV28; d_gene: TRBD1; abundance: few; len: 15; CDR3nt: TGTGCCAGCAGGACCACTGGACAGGCCTACTATGGCTACACCTTC; CDR3aa: CASRTTGQAYYGYTF